The 21 T cell receptor beta chains below all came from one sample that was sequenced in a study of blood T cell repertoires in COVID-19. Data came from immunoSEQ multiplex PCR; TCRdb stores just in-frame clones and leaves some out. The sample includes 400,000 or so clones, approximately 86% seen only once; the top ten take over 2.5%. The material sequenced was peripheral blood. Receptors originate from a human donor in a cohort sampled during active COVID-19.

V and J are TRBV9 and TRBJ1-4; D not resolved. The CDR3 runs 15 residues. Germline V gene data show CDR1 as SGDLS and CDR2 as YYNGEE. V lost 0 bases and J 0 bases, leaving 6 bases between the germline ends. This chain's CDR3 is CASSVGETTNEKLFF. The CDR3 DNA sequence: TGTGCCAGCAGCGTAGGCGAAACAACTAATGAAAAACTGTTTTTT.

The chain is built from TRBV3-1 (or the pseudogene TRBV3-2) and TRBJ1-4; D gene uncertain. Trimming left V 0 bases short and J 5 bases short, with 10 bases between. Per the germline V gene, CDR1 is LGHDT and CDR2 is YNNKEL (reference sequence). This CDR3 spans 15 amino acids. The CDR3 coding sequence is TGTGCCAGCAGCCAAGATAGTCCGGGGAATGAAAAACTGTTTTTT. Amino acids: CASSQDSPGNEKLFF.

This rearrangement joins TRBV28 to TRBJ2-2, with 7 nucleotides matching TRBD1. The CDR3 extends over 16 amino acids. From germline, CDR1 is MDHEN and CDR2 SYDVKM. J was trimmed by 4 bases and V by 3 bases; bases with no gene match: 8. The CDR3 reads CASSFHRGSGTGELFF. The CDR3 bases are TGTGCCAGCAGTTTTCACAGGGGTTCGGGCACCGGGGAGCTGTTTTTT.

The V call is TRBV28, the J call TRBJ1-1; 7 nucleotides align to TRBD1. The CDR3 covers 12 residues. CDR1 MDHEN and CDR2 SYDVKM come from the germline V gene. V gave up 10 bases and J gave up 1 base; unmatched junction bases: 3. The DNA of the CDR3 is TGTGCCACCGGGACAGCGAACACTGAAGCTTTCTTT. It codes for CATGTANTEAFF.

This rearrangement joins TRBV3-1 (or the pseudogene TRBV3-2) to TRBJ2-3; TRBD2 aligns across 7 bases. This CDR3 comprises 15 residues. V gave up 0 bases and J gave up 4 bases; unmatched junction bases: 4. In germline, CDR1 is LGHDT, CDR2 YNNKEL (reference sequence). In DNA form, the CDR3 reads TGTGCCAGCAGCCAAGATTGGACTAGTGCAGATACGCAGTATTTT. Translated, it gives CASSQDWTSADTQYF.

The V call is TRBV2, the J call TRBJ1-1; D is ambiguous. V lost 8 bases and J 0 bases, leaving 10 bases between the germline ends. The CDR3 covers 13 residues. Germline V CDR1 and CDR2: SNHLY, FYNNEI. CDR3 loop: CASRRGMNTEAFF. Written as DNA, the CDR3 is TGTGCCAGCCGTAGAGGAATGAACACTGAAGCTTTCTTT.

This clone was detected once. The genes are TRBV7-9 and TRBJ2-1; 7 bases fit TRBD2. The V gene end was trimmed by 6 bases and the J gene end by 16 bases; junction bases not matched to a gene: 15. CDR1 and CDR2 (germline): SEHNR, FQNEAQ (reference sequence). CDR3 size: 13 residues. The CDR3 sequence: CASSELEAGSDFF. CDR3 DNA: TGTGCCAGCAGTGAACTTGAAGCGGGGTCGGATTTCTTC.

The chain couples TRBV28 to TRBJ2-1; D is perhaps TRBD2 (6 bases). The CDR3 length is 14 residues. The germline V gene encodes CDR1 MDHEN and CDR2 SYDVKM. Trimming shortened V by 6 bases and J by 5 bases, and 14 bases separated the two germline ends. The CDR3 here is CASSPWTTNNEQFF. CDR3 nucleotide sequence: TGTGCCAGCAGCCCGTGGACTACGAACAATGAGCAGTTCTTC.

The chain is built from TRBV5-5 and TRBJ2-7; 7 positions match TRBD1. The J segment lost 5 bases and the V segment lost 4 bases, leaving 15 bases of the junction unmatched. This CDR3 has 16 amino acids. Per germline, CDR1 SGHKS and CDR2 YYEKEE (reference sequence). CDR3 coding DNA: TGTGCCAGCAGCGACGAACCAGGGGGAGATTGGAACGAGCAGTACTTC. Amino acids: CASSDEPGGDWNEQYF.

This sequence joins TRBV9 and TRBJ1-3, with D perhaps TRBD1 (6 bases). Trimming took 2 bases from V and 0 from J, leaving 18 bases between them. Germline V lookup: CDR1 SGDLS, CDR2 YYNGEE. This CDR3 has 18 residues. CDR3 sequence (DNA): TGTGCCAGCAGCGTCGGGACAACGACCTATGCCTCTGGAAACACCATATATTTT. It specifies CASSVGTTTYASGNTIYF.

The CDR3 coding sequence is TGTGCCAGCAAAATTGACACTAACACCGGGGAGCTGTTTTTT. It translates to CASKIDTNTGELFF. This rearrangement joins TRBV19 to TRBJ2-2; D is ambiguous. The germline CDR1 and CDR2 sequences are LNHDA and SQIVND (reference sequence). V lost 9 bases, J lost 2 bases, and 13 bases lay in between. The CDR3 sequence is 14 residues long. Together with reference TRBV19 and TRBJ2-2, the CDR3 gives the full variable domain: DGGITQSPKYLFRKEGQNVTLSCEQNLNHDAMYWYRQDPGQGLRLIYYSQIVNDFQKGDIAEGYSVSREKKESFPLTVTSAQKNPTAFYLCASKIDTNTGELFFGEGSRLTVL.

The CDR3 DNA reads TGCGCCAGCAGCAGCAGGGGGCGAGTTGGAAACACCATATATTTT. It encodes CASSSRGRVGNTIYF. V is TRBV4-1 and J is TRBJ1-3, with 8 nucleotides matching TRBD1. V lost 5 bases, J lost 3 bases, and 6 bases stayed unmatched. Germline lookup yields CDR1 MGHRA and CDR2 YSYEKL. The length of the CDR3 is 15 residues.

The chain has TRBV28 and TRBJ2-1; 9 nucleotides align to TRBD2. Germline V CDR1 and CDR2: MDHEN, SYDVKM. The CDR3 totals 14 residues. V lost 6 bases, J lost 7 bases, and 7 bases stayed unmatched. CDR3 bases: TGTGCCAGCAGCCCGCAGCGGGAGGAGAATGAGCAGTTCTTC. Translation gives CASSPQREENEQFF.

V gene TRBV27 combines with J gene TRBJ1-1; TRBD1 agrees at 7 bases. Germline V CDR1 and CDR2: MNHEY, SMNVEV (reference sequence). This CDR3 has 19 amino acids. After removal of 0 bases from V and 0 bases from J, the junction contained 13 bases not matched to a gene. The CDR3 reads CASSLSWSHRGVLNTEAFF. CDR3 nucleotides: TGTGCCAGCAGTTTATCTTGGTCGCACAGGGGCGTCTTGAACACTGAAGCTTTCTTT.

The V and J genes are TRBV28 and TRBJ1-2, with D maybe TRBD1 (5 bases). Per germline, CDR1 MDHEN and CDR2 SYDVKM. Trimming stripped 6 bases from V and 8 bases from J, with 31 bases between. The CDR3 is 18 amino acids. CDR3 nucleotide sequence: TGTGCCAGCAGCCCCATCTTTAGGGGCGCAGGAGAAGTGGGCGGCTACACCTTC. Translation: CASSPIFRGAGEVGGYTF.

This rearrangement joins TRBV30 to TRBJ1-3; D is possibly TRBD1 (5 bases). The CDR3 spans 15 residues. CDR1 is GTSNPN and CDR2 is SVGIG in the germline V gene (reference sequence). Trimming left V 2 bases short and J 4 bases short, with 15 bases between. The CDR3 nucleotides are TGTGCCTGGAGTTCCTCGGGGGTAGCGGGAAACACCATATATTTT. It specifies CAWSSSGVAGNTIYF.

V usage is TRBV30 and J usage is TRBJ1-2; TRBD1 agrees at 9 bases. This CDR3 contains 13 residues. Germline values: CDR1 GTSNPN, CDR2 SVGIG (reference sequence). The V gene end was trimmed by 0 bases and the J gene end by 8 bases; junction bases not matched to a gene: 4. CDR3: CAWSVRGTGGYTF. CDR3 DNA: TGTGCCTGGAGTGTACGGGGGACAGGGGGCTACACCTTC. The full variable domain, in which reference TRBV30 and TRBJ1-2 provide the parts outside the CDR3, is SQTIHQWPATLVQPVGSPLSLECTVEGTSNPNLYWYRQAAGRGLQLLFYSVGIGQISSEVPQNLSASRPQDRQFILSSKKLLLSDSGFYLCAWSVRGTGGYTFGSGTRLTVV.

This chain links TRBV2 with TRBJ1-5; D not certain. Germline CDR1 SNHLY, CDR2 FYNNEI. V lost 8 bases and J 6 bases, leaving 5 bases between the germline ends. This CDR3 has 10 residues. In DNA form, the CDR3 reads TGTGCCAGCGCTACTCAGCCCCAGCATTTT. It is translated as CASATQPQHF. Variable domain in full (rest from reference TRBV2 and TRBJ1-5): EPEVTQTPSHQVTQMGQEVILRCVPISNHLYFYWYRQILGQKVEFLVSFYNNEISEKSEIFDDQFSVERPDGSNFTLKIRSTKLEDSAMYFCASATQPQHFGDGTRLSIL.

The CDR3 sequence: CASSISGGSNQPQHF. DNA for the CDR3: TGCGCCAGCAGTATCTCAGGTGGGAGCAATCAGCCCCAGCATTTT. This rearrangement joins TRBV10-2 to TRBJ1-5; D ambiguous. This CDR3 is 15 amino acids long. With 5 bases removed from V and 1 base from J, the gap between germline ends came to 12 bases. Germline V gives CDR1 WSHSY, CDR2 SAAADI.

The chain combines TRBV19 with TRBJ2-2; D is undetermined. The V end was cut by 4 bases, the J end by 0 bases, with 15 bases between. The CDR3 is made up of 17 amino acids. Looked up from germline, CDR1 is LNHDA and CDR2 is SQIVND (reference sequence). This chain's CDR3 is CASSTGEAVANTGELFF. CDR3 nucleotide sequence: TGTGCCAGTAGTACTGGTGAGGCTGTCGCGAACACCGGGGAGCTGTTTTTT. Filled out from reference TRBV19 and TRBJ2-2, the complete variable domain reads DGGITQSPKYLFRKEGQNVTLSCEQNLNHDAMYWYRQDPGQGLRLIYYSQIVNDFQKGDIAEGYSVSREKKESFPLTVTSAQKNPTAFYLCASSTGEAVANTGELFFGEGSRLTVL.

This clone was detected a few times. The V call is TRBV30, the J call TRBJ2-2, with 14 bases that match TRBD2. V was pared by 3 bases and J by 5 bases, with 11 bases of the junction left unmatched. Germline V gene data show CDR1 as GTSNPN and CDR2 as SVGIG (reference sequence). The CDR3 is made up of 18 amino acids. The CDR3: CAWSGGTSGSGWTGELFF. Written as DNA, the CDR3 is TGTGCCTGGAGCGGCGGGACTAGCGGGAGTGGCTGGACCGGGGAGCTGTTTTTT.